This entry concerns a single T cell receptor beta chain. The antigen is undetermined. Other DNA sequences in this sample translate to the same CDR3. The data originate from a study of shared clonotypes between healthy human individuals. As defined, naive CD8 cells were CD45RO-negative and positively selected for CCR7, with terminally differentiated effector memory CD45RA+ cells excluded. Several immunoSEQ plates held equal portions of the genomic DNA taken from each subset. Sorted-subset replicate PCR reactions were performed with 200 ng DNA, corresponding to roughly 30,000 T cell genomes. Sequencing used immunoSEQ multiplex PCR; TCRdb keeps in-frame clones, though not all of them. This table has some 2 million clones, approximately 95% appearing once. The study's findings and limits: A handful of donors shared approximately 5% of their naive CD4 clonotypes.

The CDR3 has 15 residues. Per germline, CDR1 MNHEY and CDR2 SMNVEV (reference sequence). The V end lost 6 bases, the J end lost 0 bases, and 13 bases lay between the germline ends. This chain uses TRBV27 with TRBJ2-3, with D possibly TRBD2 on 6 matching bases. The source material was naive CD8+ T cells sorted from blood. The sequence was obtained from a man younger than 30 in good health. For the CDR3, the DNA is TGTGCCAGCAGCTTCTTAGCGGCTAGCACAGATACGCAGTATTTT. Encoded protein: CASSFLAASTDTQYF.